The rows below give T cell receptor beta chains drawn from one sample of a study of response to subunit inactivated influenza vaccine. Each CDR3 protein gets one entry after TCRdb re-called the RT-PCR reads with MiXCR. The data hold 500,000 to 750,000 distinct CDR3 sequences, with approximately 15% observed a single time. The sequencing here drew on PBMCs from blood, taken about 12 days after vaccination. These receptors were obtained from a man in his forties or fifties who received an inactivated influenza vaccine. CDR3s include the opening cysteine and the closing phenylalanine or tryptophan. Each record gives: V gene, J gene, clone size, CDR3 protein. The size field is filled for only some rows; it gives once, few, many or a size class.

TRBV18	TRBJ1-2	many	CASSPGTGGAYGYTF
TRBV12-3/TRBV12-4	TRBJ1-5	NA	CASSTTKLTGQGDQPQHF
TRBV7-2	TRBJ1-2	many	CASSLGTGYGYTF
TRBV12-3/TRBV12-4	TRBJ2-4	many	CASSLRVAKNIQYF
TRBV20-1	TRBJ2-5	NA	CSARGLASDQETQYF
TRBV11-2	TRBJ2-7	few	CASSPSGRQSYEQYF
TRBV20-1	TRBJ2-3	NA	CSARLREWTDTQYF
TRBV4-3	TRBJ2-3	few	CASSQDSSDTDTQYF
TRBV20-1	TRBJ2-5	NA	CSASPDRGYQETQYF
TRBV5-1	TRBJ2-1	NA	CASTNRAAGREQFF
TRBV7-2	TRBJ2-4	NA	CASSLGPGTAKNIQYF
TRBV15	TRBJ2-3	NA	CATSTSSLRDYGDTQYF
TRBV12-3/TRBV12-4	TRBJ1-2	NA	CASSLYPGYTF
TRBV5-1	TRBJ2-7	NA	CASSRSDRESYEQYF
TRBV12-3/TRBV12-4	TRBJ2-2	NA	CASSVRMNTGELFF
TRBV6-5	TRBJ2-7	NA	CASSWWLGGEYEQYF
TRBV14	TRBJ1-3	few	CASSVPGNTIYF
TRBV28	TRBJ2-5	few	CASSTWETQYF
TRBV27	TRBJ2-2	few	CASTNRGTGELFF
TRBV11-2	TRBJ1-2	NA	CASSLVGTGFPSNYGYTF
TRBV5-1	TRBJ2-1	few	CASSPRSGYEQFF
TRBV12-3/TRBV12-4	TRBJ1-5	NA	CASSTWDRVSGQPQHF
TRBV5-1	TRBJ2-1	few	CASRSSAFSYNEQFF
TRBV20-1	TRBJ2-2	few	CSARVGGGGTGELFF
TRBV24-1	TRBJ2-2	NA	CATSDLQYGDTGELFF
TRBV9	TRBJ2-2	many	CASSVAGGNTGELFF
TRBV7-7	TRBJ1-3	few	CASSLAMFQPIYF
TRBV18	TRBJ2-1	NA	CASSGGSGLYNEQFF
TRBV27	TRBJ2-3	NA	CASNAGLHSTDTQYF
TRBV5-1	TRBJ1-2	NA	CASSLAMGRDYGYTF
TRBV20-1	TRBJ2-7	few	CSALGQGASYEQYF
TRBV3-1	TRBJ2-1	few	CASSHGIAGDDGSYNEQFF
TRBV5-6	TRBJ2-2	NA	CASSLGVFPNTGELFF
TRBV6-5	TRBJ2-6	NA	CASSYAVRNSGANVLTF
TRBV20-1	TRBJ2-2	NA	CSAHYTGLAGGEGQTGELFF
TRBV18	TRBJ1-5	NA	CASSPDGGGSNQPQHF
TRBV30	TRBJ2-3	few	CAWSVPGSTDTQYF
TRBV3-1	TRBJ2-1	NA	CASSQEEGNYNEQFF
TRBV2	TRBJ2-3	few	CASSATGGDTQYF
TRBV5-6	TRBJ2-2	few	CASSPWDRDSGELFF
TRBV6-1	TRBJ2-5	NA	CASRSRGSSETQYF
TRBV27	TRBJ2-7	many	CASSLRGLIYEQYF
TRBV30	TRBJ2-3	NA	CASQGGSGTDTQYF
TRBV5-1	TRBJ2-7	NA	CASSLGPLLEQYF
TRBV28	TRBJ2-7	few	CATTGLAAYEQYF
TRBV6-5	TRBJ1-1	few	CASSYMVKGEAFF
TRBV6-2/TRBV6-3	TRBJ2-1	few	CASSYSFSTGDYNEQFF
TRBV20-1	TRBJ2-1	NA	CSAPSVYYSYNEQFF
TRBV29-1	TRBJ1-2	few	CSVGDRENGYTF
TRBV4-2	TRBJ2-3	NA	CASNGAGPTQYF
TRBV30	TRBJ2-2	many	CAWNGYSGGELFF
TRBV5-1	TRBJ2-5	NA	CASSLGNSGETQYF